Following are 24 T cell receptor beta chains from one sample sequenced in a study of T cell responses to AZD1222 COVID-19 vaccine. Only in-frame clones appear in the TCRdb table, and some are missing; sequencing was by immunoSEQ multiplex PCR. In the table there are about 150,000 clones, about 92% of which are singletons. The sample in question was peripheral blood, obtained on day 0 of AZD1222 vaccination. Receptors originate from an adult in good health.

V gene TRBV19 combines with J gene TRBJ2-7; either TRBD1 or TRBD2 may supply D (6 bases each). V was cut by 11 bases and J by 1 base, with 15 bases left in between. This CDR3 region has 13 residues. Germline assignment: CDR1 LNHDA and CDR2 SQIVND (reference sequence). Here the CDR3 DNA reads TGTGCCGTCGGGGGCAGCAGGTCCTACGAGCAGTACTTC. Its protein product is CAVGGSRSYEQYF.

The chain combines TRBV18 with TRBJ1-2; D gene uncertain. V lost 3 bases to trimming and J lost 4 bases, with 12 bases between them. CDR1 KGHSH and CDR2 LQKENI come from the germline V gene. The CDR3 totals 14 residues. CDR3 loop: CASSPLTNPYGYTF. The CDR3 DNA reads as TGTGCCAGCTCACCTCTTACCAACCCCTATGGCTACACCTTC.

The chain recombines TRBV28 with TRBJ1-4; no reliable D call. V lost 7 bases and J lost 3, with 12 bases in between. The V gene's germline CDR1 is MDHEN and CDR2 SYDVKM. This CDR3 has 14 amino acids. DNA for the CDR3: TGTGCCAGCATAGCCGAGCTGGCTAATGAAAAACTGTTTTTT. It is translated as CASIAELANEKLFF.

The chain links TRBV9 to TRBJ2-2; the match to TRBD2 covers 10 bases. The CDR3 consists of 17 residues. V shed 4 bases, J shed 1 base, and the junction held 7 bases outside the gene matches. Germline V lookup: CDR1 SGDLS, CDR2 YYNGEE. DNA of the CDR3: TGTGCCAGCAGCCGTAGCGGGGGGCCGAGGAACACCGGGGAGCTGTTTTTT. It translates to CASSRSGGPRNTGELFF.

V and J are TRBV2 and TRBJ1-5, with 8 nucleotides matching TRBD1. J lost 4 bases, V lost 4 bases, and 6 bases had no gene match. The CDR3 totals 15 residues. Germline CDR1 reads SNHLY; CDR2 reads FYNNEI. The CDR3 is CASSGRTGGNQPQHF. In nucleotides, the CDR3 is TGTGCCAGCAGTGGGAGAACAGGGGGTAATCAGCCCCAGCATTTT.

The chain joins TRBV6-2 or TRBV6-3 to TRBJ1-6; D is ambiguous. V lost 6 bases and J lost 10, with 10 bases in between. Germline CDR1 reads MNHEY; CDR2 reads SVGEGT. There are 12 residues in the CDR3. Here the CDR3 reads CASSHPFSPLHF. CDR3 in DNA: TGTGCCAGCAGCCATCCGTTCTCACCCCTCCACTTT.

This chain connects TRBV7-3 to TRBJ1-2; D gene uncertain. The ends were cut back, 4 bases at V and 3 bases at J, with 9 bases in the middle. Germline CDR1 and CDR2: SGHTA and FQGTGA. CDR3 length: 13 residues. The CDR3, as DNA: TGTGCCAGCAGCTCCGACCGGGACTATGGCTACACCTTC. Protein: CASSSDRDYGYTF.

In this sample, this clone turned up once. The chain is built from TRBV28 and TRBJ1-2; TRBD1 aligns across 9 bases. The V gene end was trimmed by 1 base and the J gene end by 7 bases; junction bases not matched to a gene: 1. Germline CDR1 is MDHEN and CDR2 is SYDVKM. This CDR3 comprises 13 residues. DNA for the CDR3: TGTGCCAGCAGTTTATCGACAGGGGGTGGCTACACCTTC. This encodes CASSLSTGGGYTF.

The V call is TRBV19, the J call TRBJ2-4; D possibly corresponds to TRBD1 (7 bases). CDR1 is LNHDA, CDR2 SQIVND, per germline (reference sequence). The CDR3 has 14 amino acids. V lost 5 bases and J lost 2, with 10 bases in between. CDR3 bases: TGTGCCAGTAGTGCGGGACAGCCCAAAAACATTCAGTACTTC. Amino acids: CASSAGQPKNIQYF.

The CDR3 DNA follows: TGTGCCAGCAGCTTCTTTAGCGGGGGAGACAATGAGCAGTTCTTC. Translating it yields CASSFFSGGDNEQFF. The chain uses TRBV7-3 and TRBJ2-1, with 9 bases identical to TRBD2. The germline V gene encodes CDR1 SGHTA and CDR2 FQGTGA. Losses at the gene ends were 3 bases for V and 5 bases for J; bases not matched to a gene: 5. The CDR3 length is 15 residues.

V and J are TRBV2 and TRBJ1-1; 7 positions match TRBD1. V dropped 7 bases and J dropped 5; count of bases not matched to a gene: 7. Germline loops: CDR1 SNHLY, CDR2 FYNNEI. This CDR3 has 13 residues. The CDR3 sequence: CASTKGQSTEAFF. CDR3 DNA sequence: TGTGCCAGCACTAAGGGACAGTCGACTGAAGCTTTCTTT.

The J gene is TRBJ1-1, the V gene TRBV29-1; tentatively, D is TRBD1 (5 bases). The CDR3 length is 13 residues. Trimming took 6 bases from V and 8 from J, leaving 19 bases between them. Germline CDR1 is SQVTM and CDR2 is ANQGSEA. The CDR3 DNA is TGCAGCGTCCTGCACGGGACTATACACGAAGCTTTCTTT. It yields the protein CSVLHGTIHEAFF.

The genes are TRBV3-1 (or the pseudogene TRBV3-2) and TRBJ2-3; D is possibly TRBD1 (6 bases). CDR1 and CDR2 (germline): LGHDT, YNNKEL (reference sequence). This CDR3 contains 15 residues. Trimming shortened V by 8 bases and J by 0 bases, and 15 bases separated the two germline ends. The CDR3 bases are TGTGCCAGCCACCCCCAGGGGCATAGCACAGATACGCAGTATTTT. Its translation: CASHPQGHSTDTQYF.

The chain uses TRBV19 and TRBJ1-5; maybe TRBD1 (6 bases). The germline V and J ends were trimmed by 9 bases and 3 bases, with 12 bases remaining between them. This CDR3 has 13 amino acids. Per the germline V gene, CDR1 is LNHDA and CDR2 is SQIVND (reference sequence). The CDR3 loop is CASGGGINQPQHF. The CDR3 DNA sequence: TGTGCCAGCGGGGGGGGCATCAATCAGCCCCAGCATTTT.

This chain links TRBV6-4 with TRBJ1-5; D not resolved. This CDR3 is built from 15 residues. Per the germline V gene, CDR1 is MRHNA and CDR2 is SNTAGT. Trimming removed 6 bases from V and 4 bases from J, with 16 bases in between. The CDR3: CASRPDSTRNQPQHF. CDR3 coding DNA: TGTGCCAGCAGACCTGACTCCACCAGGAATCAGCCCCAGCATTTT.

The gene calls are TRBV15 and TRBJ2-3; D remains ambiguous. The CDR3 runs 14 residues. V was clipped by 1 base and J by 6 bases, with 11 bases between them. Looked up from germline, CDR1 is LNHNV and CDR2 is YYDKDF (reference sequence). This CDR3 reads CATSRVVGTDTQYF. Here the CDR3 DNA reads TGTGCCACCAGCAGAGTGGTAGGTACGGATACGCAGTATTTT. Full variable domain (rest looked up from reference TRBV15 and TRBJ2-3): DAMVIQNPRYQVTQFGKPVTLSCSQTLNHNVMYWYQQKSSQAPKLLFHYYDKDFNNEADTPDNFQSRRPNTSFCFLDIRSPGLGDTAMYLCATSRVVGTDTQYFGPGTRLTVL.

The chain joins TRBV6-5 to TRBJ2-7; the D call may be TRBD1 or TRBD2 (5 bases each). Germline assignment: CDR1 MNHEY and CDR2 SVGAGI. The CDR3 consists of 12 residues. For the CDR3, the DNA is TGTGCTCTGGGACCGAAGTCCTACGAGCAGTACTTC. Residues: CALGPKSYEQYF.

The chain carries TRBV7-9 and TRBJ1-4; D may be TRBD1 (5 bases). The CDR3 is 14 amino acids. Germline assignment: CDR1 SEHNR and CDR2 FQNEAQ (reference sequence). The V gene lost 1 base and the J gene lost 7 bases, with 10 bases spanning the gap. CDR3 sequence (DNA): TGTGCCAGCAGCTTAGGCGGGGCGGTTGAAAAACTGTTTTTT. This gives the protein CASSLGGAVEKLFF.

V gene TRBV15 combines with J gene TRBJ1-1; D not certain. This CDR3 has 14 residues. Germline V gene lookup returns CDR1 LNHNV and CDR2 YYDKDF (reference sequence). The germline V and J ends were trimmed by 0 bases and 7 bases, with 12 bases remaining between them. CDR3: CATSRDSRASEAFF. Here the CDR3 DNA reads TGTGCCACCAGCAGAGATTCCCGCGCGAGTGAAGCTTTCTTT.

The rearrangement links TRBV28 to TRBJ2-1, with D uncertain. With 1 base removed from V and 7 bases from J, the gap between germline ends came to 2 bases. Germline V gene sequence: CDR1 MDHEN, CDR2 SYDVKM. The CDR3 is made up of 11 amino acids. In DNA, the CDR3 is TGTGCCAGCAGTTTATCTAATGAGCAGTTCTTC. Translated: CASSLSNEQFF. The full variable domain, completed using reference TRBV28 and TRBJ2-1, is DVKVTQSSRYLVKRTGEKVFLECVQDMDHENMFWYRQDPGLGLRLIYFSYDVKMKEKGDIPEGYSVSREKKERFSLILESASTNQTSMYLCASSLSNEQFFGPGTRLTVL.

This chain connects TRBV25-1 to TRBJ1-1; D gene ambiguous. Germline CDR1 and CDR2: MGHDK and SYGVNS. The V end lost 3 bases, the J end lost 0 bases, and 14 bases lay between the germline ends. There are 16 residues in the CDR3. The DNA for the CDR3 is TGTGCCAGCAGTGATGGTCTAGGAGGGTTGAACACTGAAGCTTTCTTT. It yields the protein CASSDGLGGLNTEAFF. The variable domain in full, completed from reference TRBV25-1 and TRBJ1-1, reads EADIYQTPRYLVIGTGKKITLECSQTMGHDKMYWYQQDPGMELHLIHYSYGVNSTEKGDLSSESTVSRIRTEHFPLTLESARPSHTSQYLCASSDGLGGLNTEAFFGQGTRLTVV.

The J gene is TRBJ2-3, the V gene TRBV6-5; D is possibly TRBD1 (6 bases). From germline, CDR1 is MNHEY and CDR2 SVGAGI. The CDR3 length is 13 residues. Trimming stripped 7 bases from V and 9 bases from J, with 17 bases between. The chain's CDR3 is CASTPKEGTTQYF. CDR3 DNA: TGTGCCAGCACCCCCAAAGAGGGGACAACGCAGTATTTT.

The chain combines TRBV28 with TRBJ1-3; no clear D gene. This CDR3 has 14 amino acids. CDR1 is MDHEN, CDR2 SYDVKM, per germline. V lost 5 bases and J 0 bases, leaving 8 bases between the germline ends. The CDR3 DNA follows: TGTGCCAGCAGTCCGGTAATCTCTGGAAACACCATATATTTT. Protein product: CASSPVISGNTIYF.

This clone is a singleton in its sample. The rearrangement joins TRBV6-6 to TRBJ2-1; TRBD2 agrees at 12 bases. V shed 5 bases and J 6 bases; nucleotides not matched to a gene: 11. This CDR3 has 17 residues. Germline CDR1 is MNHNY and CDR2 is SVGAGI (reference sequence). The CDR3 is CASSPQILAGGGNEQFF. The CDR3 DNA reads TGTGCCAGCAGTCCTCAAATACTAGCGGGAGGAGGCAATGAGCAGTTCTTC.